Each of the 23 T cell receptor beta chains below was sequenced from the same sample in a study of immune cell composition in non-small cell lung cancer. The protocol was immunoSEQ multiplex PCR, while the TCRdb copy is restricted to in-frame clones and leaves out a portion. Here the sample spans over 3,000 clones, 70% to 85% being singletons. What was sequenced was lung tumor tissue. These TCRs come from a human donor with non-small cell lung cancer.

The genes are TRBV2 and TRBJ2-7; D gene ambiguous. Trimming left V 2 bases short and J 2 bases short, with 7 bases between. The CDR3 is 13 amino acids. Looked up from germline, CDR1 is SNHLY and CDR2 is FYNNEI. Written as DNA, the CDR3 is TGTGCCAGCAGTGAAACTGGTACCTACGAGCAGTACTTC. Its translation is CASSETGTYEQYF.

The chain is built from TRBV6-5 and TRBJ2-2; 10 bases match TRBD1. In germline, CDR1 is MNHEY, CDR2 SVGAGI. This CDR3 has 14 residues. With V trimmed by 8 bases and J by 6 bases, 6 bases remained unmatched. CDR3 coding DNA: TGTGCCAGCTCTGGGACAGGGGTTCCCGGGGAGCTGTTTTTT. Its translation: CASSGTGVPGELFF.

CDR3 residues: CASSIDKTGGYIYGYTF. The CDR3 DNA follows: TGTGCCAGTAGTATAGACAAGACAGGGGGCTACATCTATGGCTACACCTTC. The genes are TRBV19 and TRBJ1-2; TRBD1 matches 10 bases. J lost 4 bases, V lost 0 bases, and 8 bases had no gene match. This CDR3 comprises 17 residues. The germline V gene encodes CDR1 LNHDA and CDR2 SQIVND (reference sequence).

This clone has just one count. V is TRBV9 and J is TRBJ2-7; 8 bases map to TRBD2. V lost 4 bases, J lost 6 bases, and 9 bases stayed unmatched. Germline CDR1 is SGDLS and CDR2 is YYNGEE. The CDR3 totals 14 residues. CDR3 sequence (DNA): TGTGCCAGCAGCCCTCCAGCGGGGGAAAGCGAGCAGTACTTC. This encodes CASSPPAGESEQYF.

The genes are TRBV11-2 and TRBJ1-1, with D hard to call. The CDR3 is 13 amino acids. Trimming stripped 1 base from V and 4 bases from J, with 7 bases between. Germline V CDR1 and CDR2: SGHAT, FQNNGV. In DNA, the CDR3 is TGTGCCAGCAGCTTAGCCAGGCTCACTGAAGCTTTCTTT. This gives the protein CASSLARLTEAFF.

The table lists this clone with a count of one. The chain combines TRBV7-8 with TRBJ1-4; the D is unclear. Germline-derived CDR1 and CDR2 are SGHVS and FQNEAQ. The ends were cut back, 6 bases at V and 2 bases at J, with 22 bases in the middle. The CDR3 is made up of 18 amino acids. CDR3 DNA: TGTGCCAGCAGTCCAGTCGGCTTCGGAGGGCGCACTAATGAAAAACTGTTTTTT. It codes for CASSPVGFGGRTNEKLFF.

The chain employs TRBV18 and TRBJ2-5, with D tentatively TRBD2 (5 bases). Germline CDR1 reads KGHSH; CDR2 reads LQKENI. The V end lost 3 bases, the J end lost 1 base, and 12 bases lay between the germline ends. The CDR3 is 15 amino acids. The CDR3 loop is CASSPRTVGQETQYF. The CDR3 region has the DNA TGTGCCAGCTCACCCAGGACTGTCGGCCAAGAGACCCAGTACTTC.

This chain uses TRBV7-2 with TRBJ2-7, with unresolved D. V was shortened by 5 bases and J by 3 bases, with 20 bases between the two germline ends. This CDR3 is 16 amino acids long. From germline, CDR1 is SGHTA and CDR2 FQGNSA. This chain's CDR3 is CASSQIRIGVLYEQYF. CDR3 bases: TGTGCCAGCAGCCAAATTCGAATCGGAGTTCTCTACGAGCAGTACTTC.

This chain joins TRBV7-9 and TRBJ2-2; no reliable D call. The CDR3 has 15 residues. Germline V CDR1 and CDR2: SEHNR, FQNEAQ (reference sequence). The V end lost 1 base, the J end lost 5 bases, and 11 bases lay between the germline ends. CDR3 sequence reads: CASSLVPPTTGELFF. The CDR3, as DNA: TGTGCCAGCAGCTTAGTTCCTCCTACTACCGGGGAGCTGTTTTTT.

The gene calls are TRBV4-3 and TRBJ1-2, with 11 bases aligning to TRBD1. V lost 3 bases and J lost 2; bases outside the gene matches: 2. The V gene's germline CDR1 is LGHNA and CDR2 YSLEER. The CDR3 contains 15 residues. The CDR3 bases are TGCGCCAGCAGCCACGGACAGGGGGCGAACTATGGCTACACCTTC. Translating gives CASSHGQGANYGYTF.

The chain joins TRBV27 to TRBJ2-7; TRBD2 matches at 8 bases. There are 15 residues in the CDR3. The V and J ends lost 2 bases and 0 bases, in that order; junction bases with no gene match: 3. Germline CDR1 is MNHEY and CDR2 is SMNVEV (reference sequence). In DNA, the CDR3 is TGTGCCAGCAGTTTAAGCGGGGGAAGCTCCTACGAGCAGTACTTC. Translating gives CASSLSGGSSYEQYF.

The chain combines TRBV25-1 with TRBJ1-1; no clear D gene. V gave up 4 bases and J gave up 0 bases, with 15 bases separating them. The CDR3 is 16 residues long. Germline V gene data show CDR1 as MGHDK and CDR2 as SYGVNS. CDR3 bases: TGTGCCAGCAGTGTCGGGCGGGTGAGGCTGAACACTGAAGCTTTCTTT. Its translation is CASSVGRVRLNTEAFF. The variable domain in full, with the rest retrieved from reference TRBV25-1 and TRBJ1-1, is EADIYQTPRYLVIGTGKKITLECSQTMGHDKMYWYQQDPGMELHLIHYSYGVNSTEKGDLSSESTVSRIRTEHFPLTLESARPSHTSQYLCASSVGRVRLNTEAFFGQGTRLTVV.

The chain recombines TRBV4-3 with TRBJ2-5, with 9 positions matching TRBD2. Germline V lookup: CDR1 LGHNA, CDR2 YSLEER. The ends lost 0 bases at V and 5 bases at J; junction bases unmatched: 13. The CDR3 totals 18 residues. CDR3 nucleotide sequence: TGCGCCAGCAGCCAAGAAATCCTTGCGGGGGGGCTTCGGGAGACCCAGTACTTC. It specifies CASSQEILAGGLRETQYF.

The chain combines TRBV12-5 with TRBJ2-1, with a possible D match to TRBD2 (6 bases). The CDR3 has 12 residues. Looked up from germline, CDR1 is LGHNT and CDR2 is FRNRAP. The V end lost 0 bases, the J end lost 12 bases, and 9 bases lay between the germline ends. In nucleotides, the CDR3 is TGTGCTAGTGGTTTGGTAGAGGGAGGGCAGTTCTTC. As protein: CASGLVEGGQFF.

This clone has just a few counts. The CDR3 bases are TGTGCCAGCAGCTTAGCCGGGACAGGGGGCGTGGACGAGCAGTACTTC. Protein sequence: CASSLAGTGGVDEQYF. This chain uses TRBV7-2 with TRBJ2-7, with 12 bases fitting TRBD1. The CDR3 contains 16 residues. V lost 0 bases to trimming and J lost 5 bases; unmatched junction nucleotides: 5. Germline lookup yields CDR1 SGHTA and CDR2 FQGNSA.

V and J are TRBV7-8 and TRBJ2-3; TRBD2 agrees at 12 bases. The CDR3 loop spans 16 amino acids. V lost 4 bases, J lost 7 bases, and 9 bases stayed unmatched. Germline V CDR1 and CDR2: SGHVS, FQNEAQ. For the CDR3, the DNA is TGTGCCAGCAGCTCCCCTCCTAGCGGGGGGGCCAATACGCAGTATTTT. Its protein product is CASSSPPSGGANTQYF.

The J gene is TRBJ2-5, the V gene TRBV6-5; 9 bases are shared with TRBD2. This CDR3 has 16 amino acids. Germline CDR1 and CDR2: MNHEY and SVGAGI. Unmatched junction bases numbered 9, after V lost 0 bases and J lost 7 bases. The CDR3 protein is CASSYSGRGGIGTQYF. The CDR3 coding sequence is TGTGCCAGCAGTTACTCAGGGCGGGGGGGGATTGGGACCCAGTACTTC.

The chain joins TRBV15 to TRBJ1-4; D perhaps matches TRBD1 (5 bases). V lost 0 bases and J 7 bases, leaving 12 bases between the germline ends. CDR3 length equals 15 residues. In germline, CDR1 is LNHNV, CDR2 YYDKDF (reference sequence). The CDR3 here is CATSRDSGSGEKLFF. CDR3 bases: TGTGCCACCAGCAGAGATTCAGGGTCCGGTGAAAAACTGTTTTTT.

This rearrangement joins TRBV5-1 to TRBJ2-3; tentatively, D is TRBD2 (6 bases). Germline V gene sequence: CDR1 SGHRS, CDR2 YFSETQ. The V end was cut by 5 bases, the J end by 6 bases, with 10 bases between. The CDR3 totals 12 residues. CDR3 bases: TGCGCCAGCAGAGGGGCGGGGGATACGCAGTATTTT. It specifies CASRGAGDTQYF.

The chain links TRBV7-2 to TRBJ2-5; 9 nucleotides match TRBD1. The CDR3 covers 14 residues. V shed 4 bases, J shed 5 bases, and the junction held 5 bases outside the gene matches. The germline V gene has CDR1 SGHTA and CDR2 FQGNSA. DNA for the CDR3: TGTGCCAGCAGCTCCTGGACAGGGGCGGAGACCCAGTACTTC. Translating it yields CASSSWTGAETQYF.

V and J are TRBV5-1 and TRBJ2-1; TRBD1 agrees at 10 bases. The ends lost 9 bases at V and 6 bases at J; junction bases unmatched: 9. There are 14 residues in the CDR3. Germline CDR1 and CDR2: SGHRS and YFSETQ. The CDR3: CATRPGTGVNEQFF. The CDR3 DNA follows: TGCGCCACCAGACCCGGGACAGGGGTCAATGAGCAGTTCTTC.

The gene calls are TRBV7-2 and TRBJ1-1; D remains ambiguous. Germline-derived CDR1 and CDR2 are SGHTA and FQGNSA. V was cut by 1 base and J by 4 bases, with 16 bases left in between. The CDR3 is 16 residues long. The DNA of the CDR3 is TGTGCCAGCAGCTTAGGGGTAGAAGGAAGAGGCACTGAAGCTTTCTTT. Its translation: CASSLGVEGRGTEAFF.

The rearrangement uses TRBV6-1 and TRBJ1-4; D not certain. The CDR3 totals 13 residues. Deletions cut 6 bases from V and 7 bases from J, with 12 bases between. Germline lookup yields CDR1 MNHNS and CDR2 SASEGT. For the CDR3, the DNA is TGTGCCAGCAGGGCGGGGTCGGGTGAAAAACTGTTTTTT. It specifies CASRAGSGEKLFF.